This is a list of T cell receptor beta chains from one sample in a study of blood T cell repertoires in COVID-19. Profiling relied on immunoSEQ multiplex PCR, and the TCRdb table lists in-frame clones only, not all of them. Here the sample spans about 250,000 clones, around 86% being singletons. Sample: PBMCs or T cells enriched from blood (not recorded which). Source of these receptors: a man in his forties or fifties who had recovered from COVID-19. CDR3s leave out the opening cysteine and the closing phenylalanine or tryptophan. The D gene is left open where the match is weak. Rows may omit the clone size; those that give it use once, few, many or a size class.

abundance: .; d_gene: .; v_gene: TRBV14; j_gene: TRBJ1-1; CDR3aa: ASSQVRDNTEAF
abundance: .; d_gene: TRBD2; v_gene: TRBV29-1; j_gene: TRBJ2-7; CDR3aa: SVSRLAGDSEQY
abundance: .; d_gene: TRBD2; v_gene: TRBV7-2; j_gene: TRBJ2-1; CDR3aa: ASSLTSGRLFDYNEQF
abundance: .; d_gene: TRBD1; v_gene: TRBV7-8; j_gene: TRBJ2-3; CDR3aa: ASSLEIQGATDTQY
abundance: .; d_gene: .; v_gene: TRBV19; j_gene: TRBJ2-3; CDR3aa: ASSHSYGGTTDTQY
abundance: .; d_gene: TRBD1; v_gene: TRBV6-1; j_gene: TRBJ1-4; CDR3aa: ASSDQGAPETNEKLF
abundance: .; d_gene: .; v_gene: TRBV9; j_gene: TRBJ2-2; CDR3aa: ASSVNQNTGELF
abundance: .; d_gene: TRBD1; v_gene: TRBV2; j_gene: TRBJ1-2; CDR3aa: ASSALGQGRGGYT
abundance: once; d_gene: TRBD1; v_gene: TRBV12-5; j_gene: TRBJ2-3; CDR3aa: ASGPGQQSTDTQY
abundance: .; d_gene: .; v_gene: TRBV29-1; j_gene: TRBJ1-3; CDR3aa: SVEGGVAGNTIY
abundance: .; d_gene: TRBD1; v_gene: TRBV19; j_gene: TRBJ2-7; CDR3aa: ASSISTGSIYEQY
abundance: .; d_gene: .; v_gene: TRBV11-2; j_gene: TRBJ2-6; CDR3aa: ASSLGRGSSGANVLT
abundance: .; d_gene: .; v_gene: TRBV9; j_gene: TRBJ1-5; CDR3aa: ASSARDSNQPQH
abundance: .; d_gene: .; v_gene: TRBV19; j_gene: TRBJ1-1; CDR3aa: ASKSQGAEAF
abundance: .; d_gene: .; v_gene: TRBV6-2/TRBV6-3; j_gene: TRBJ1-6; CDR3aa: ASSSNRDSPLH
abundance: few; d_gene: .; v_gene: TRBV7-8; j_gene: TRBJ2-7; CDR3aa: ASSLGQNYEQY
abundance: once; d_gene: TRBD2; v_gene: TRBV6-5; j_gene: TRBJ2-1; CDR3aa: ASRPPLAGYNEQF
abundance: .; d_gene: TRBD1; v_gene: TRBV10-3; j_gene: TRBJ2-2; CDR3aa: AISELQGYTGELF
abundance: once; d_gene: TRBD1; v_gene: TRBV7-2; j_gene: TRBJ1-3; CDR3aa: ASSSGQGGNTIY
abundance: .; d_gene: .; v_gene: TRBV28; j_gene: TRBJ1-1; CDR3aa: ASSLPPGLGTEAF
abundance: few; d_gene: .; v_gene: TRBV9; j_gene: TRBJ1-3; CDR3aa: ASSEENSSGNTIY
abundance: .; d_gene: .; v_gene: TRBV28; j_gene: TRBJ1-1; CDR3aa: ASSLPQGRGTEAF
abundance: .; d_gene: TRBD1; v_gene: TRBV4-1; j_gene: TRBJ2-7; CDR3aa: ASSPLGQGSYEQY
abundance: .; d_gene: .; v_gene: TRBV4-1; j_gene: TRBJ1-1; CDR3aa: ASSRLLRRGANTEAF
abundance: .; d_gene: .; v_gene: TRBV21-1; j_gene: TRBJ2-5; CDR3aa: ASRELAEEETQY
abundance: .; d_gene: .; v_gene: TRBV5-1; j_gene: TRBJ2-4; CDR3aa: ASSPVLERNIQY
abundance: .; d_gene: TRBD2; v_gene: TRBV10-3; j_gene: TRBJ2-2; CDR3aa: AIGPGLAGAGELF
abundance: .; d_gene: TRBD2; v_gene: TRBV18; j_gene: TRBJ2-7; CDR3aa: ASSPGAGEWYEQY
abundance: .; d_gene: TRBD2; v_gene: TRBV30; j_gene: TRBJ2-5; CDR3aa: AWSVRLAGGPGQETQY
abundance: .; d_gene: TRBD1; v_gene: TRBV11-2; j_gene: TRBJ1-2; CDR3aa: ASSSYRGILEGYT
abundance: .; d_gene: .; v_gene: TRBV27; j_gene: TRBJ2-7; CDR3aa: ASSLTWNHEQY
abundance: .; d_gene: TRBD2; v_gene: TRBV19; j_gene: TRBJ2-3; CDR3aa: ASTGTSGLTDTQY
abundance: .; d_gene: .; v_gene: TRBV10-3; j_gene: TRBJ2-3; CDR3aa: AISEGRAGTDTQY
abundance: .; d_gene: TRBD1; v_gene: TRBV5-1; j_gene: TRBJ1-1; CDR3aa: ASSLLPGGNTEAF
abundance: .; d_gene: .; v_gene: TRBV5-6; j_gene: TRBJ1-5; CDR3aa: ASSSGPGVGQPQH
abundance: few; d_gene: .; v_gene: TRBV6-2/TRBV6-3; j_gene: TRBJ2-7; CDR3aa: ASSLSSYEQY
abundance: few; d_gene: .; v_gene: TRBV18; j_gene: TRBJ2-1; CDR3aa: ASSPPSGNTYNEQF
abundance: .; d_gene: TRBD2; v_gene: TRBV3-1/TRBV3-2; j_gene: TRBJ2-5; CDR3aa: ASSYSGGKGETQY
abundance: .; d_gene: .; v_gene: TRBV12-1; j_gene: TRBJ2-7; CDR3aa: ANKTYEQY
abundance: .; d_gene: .; v_gene: TRBV30; j_gene: TRBJ2-5; CDR3aa: AWRGGAETQY
abundance: .; d_gene: .; v_gene: TRBV15; j_gene: TRBJ1-4; CDR3aa: ATSRDPRVPGGEKLF
abundance: .; d_gene: TRBD1; v_gene: TRBV7-9; j_gene: TRBJ2-7; CDR3aa: ASSKPGQGSYEQY
abundance: many; d_gene: .; v_gene: TRBV30; j_gene: TRBJ1-6; CDR3aa: AWSVQGFDNSPLH
abundance: few; d_gene: .; v_gene: TRBV7-2; j_gene: TRBJ1-5; CDR3aa: ASSQLTGGNQPQH
abundance: .; d_gene: TRBD1; v_gene: TRBV4-2; j_gene: TRBJ2-6; CDR3aa: ASSQTGTGGAGANVLT
abundance: .; d_gene: TRBD2; v_gene: TRBV28; j_gene: TRBJ2-7; CDR3aa: ASSLSLAGYEQY
abundance: .; d_gene: .; v_gene: TRBV28; j_gene: TRBJ1-4; CDR3aa: ASSNIYEQGVREKLF
abundance: .; d_gene: TRBD2; v_gene: TRBV12-3/TRBV12-4; j_gene: TRBJ2-5; CDR3aa: ASSLGAGATQY
abundance: .; d_gene: .; v_gene: TRBV3-1/TRBV3-2; j_gene: TRBJ2-7; CDR3aa: ASSPTGTYEQY
abundance: once; d_gene: TRBD1; v_gene: TRBV13; j_gene: TRBJ2-1; CDR3aa: ASSPTGVEQF
abundance: .; d_gene: .; v_gene: TRBV6-2/TRBV6-3; j_gene: TRBJ2-7; CDR3aa: ASNYRGRAYEQY
abundance: .; d_gene: .; v_gene: TRBV21-1; j_gene: TRBJ1-5; CDR3aa: ASLPPGIRNQPQH
abundance: once; d_gene: .; v_gene: TRBV12-3/TRBV12-4; j_gene: TRBJ1-2; CDR3aa: ASSPGKGYT
abundance: .; d_gene: .; v_gene: TRBV7-3; j_gene: TRBJ2-7; CDR3aa: ASSLNQGLNEQY